The 23 T cell receptor beta chains in this list originate from one sample, sequenced in a study of CXCR3-negative and CXCR3-positive naive CD8 T cells. The authors made the TRB cDNA libraries by 5' RACE using UMI labels. TCRdb re-called the 5' RACE reads; every CDR3 protein appears as one record, without DNA. This sample lists about 58,000 distinct CDR3 sequences; its ten largest clones have about 0.42%. Source material: naive CXCR3- CD8+ T cells from blood. Sample subset: CD45RO-CCR7+CD27+CD95- naive CD8+ T cells lacking CXCR3 (TNR3-). These receptors were collected from a human donor in good health. Some clones in this sample may be carry-over from other donors' samples.

This chain's CDR3 is CASSHGTSGGENEQYF. V gene TRBV4-1 combines with J gene TRBJ2-7; TCRdb gives TRBD2 as the D gene, but with no DNA this cannot be confirmed. In germline, CDR1 is MGHRA, CDR2 YSYEKL. This CDR3 has 16 residues.

The chain couples TRBV11-2 to TRBJ2-1; the TCRdb call, TRBD1, lacks DNA for checking. The length of the CDR3 is 12 residues. Germline-derived CDR1 and CDR2 are SGHAT and FQNNGV. The CDR3 is CASSYRVNEQFF.

The J gene is TRBJ2-1, the V gene TRBV29-1; TCRdb returns TRBD1, unconfirmable since there is no DNA. The CDR3 spans 16 residues. Germline CDR1 and CDR2: SQVTM and ANQGSEA. This CDR3 reads CSAPEGRGPRNNEKFF.

The V and J genes are TRBV6-6 and TRBJ1-4. The CDR3 has 14 amino acids. The germline CDR1 and CDR2 sequences are MNHNY and SVGAGI (reference sequence). CDR3 sequence reads: CASKTPTTNEKLFF.

This chain joins TRBV3-1 and TRBJ2-3; the TRBD1 assignment by TCRdb is unverifiable without DNA. The CDR3 spans 14 residues. Germline CDR1 is LGHDT and CDR2 is YNNKEL (reference sequence). This CDR3 reads CASSHRAYTDTQYF.

This sequence joins TRBV28 and TRBJ2-1. CDR3 length equals 11 residues. Per germline, CDR1 MDHEN and CDR2 SYDVKM. Here the CDR3 reads CASSFWGEQFF.

The V gene is TRBV9, the J gene TRBJ1-4. The germline CDR1 and CDR2 sequences are SGDLS and YYNGEE. This CDR3 comprises 15 residues. The CDR3 here is CASSADGPTNEKLFF.

The chain recombines TRBV9 with TRBJ2-3; TCRdb returns TRBD2, unconfirmable since there is no DNA. The CDR3 has 18 residues. Germline loops: CDR1 SGDLS, CDR2 YYNGEE. The CDR3 sequence is CASSAKPSGGYSPDTQYF.

V is TRBV11-2 and J is TRBJ2-1; TCRdb picks TRBD2, but there is no DNA to check that call. CDR1 SGHAT and CDR2 FQNNGV come from the germline V gene. The CDR3 totals 19 residues. The CDR3 sequence is CASSRRGLGLRSPNNEQFF.

This rearrangement joins TRBV29-1 to TRBJ1-1; TCRdb reports TRBD1, a call that lacks DNA to check it against. Looked up from germline, CDR1 is SQVTM and CDR2 is ANQGSEA. The CDR3 is 12 amino acids. This CDR3 is CSVEGVVTEAFF.

The chain recombines TRBV7-9 with TRBJ2-1; TCRdb reports TRBD2, a call that lacks DNA to check it against. The germline V gene encodes CDR1 SEHNR and CDR2 FQNEAQ (reference sequence). CDR3 length equals 14 residues. CDR3 sequence: CASTPGLAYNEQFF. The full variable domain, its missing parts supplied by reference TRBV7-9 and TRBJ2-1, is DTGVSQNPRHKITKRGQNVTFRCDPISEHNRLYWYRQTLGQGPEFLTYFQNEAQLEKSRLLSDRFSAERPKGSFSTLEIQRTEQGDSAMYLCASTPGLAYNEQFFGPGTRLTVL.

The chain couples TRBV20-1 to TRBJ2-1; the TCRdb D gene call, TRBD1, has no DNA to confirm it. CDR1 is DFQATT and CDR2 is SNEGSKA in the germline V gene (reference sequence). This CDR3 region has 15 residues. The CDR3 protein is CSASRTGADYNEQFF.

The chain is built from TRBV29-1 and TRBJ2-7; TCRdb reports TRBD1, a call that lacks DNA to check it against. The germline V gene encodes CDR1 SQVTM and CDR2 ANQGSEA. This CDR3 is built from 13 residues. CDR3 loop: CSVPMTGTYEQYF.

The rearrangement uses TRBV5-1 and TRBJ2-2; with no DNA, the TCRdb D assignment of TRBD1 cannot be verified. This CDR3 comprises 20 residues. Per the germline V gene, CDR1 is SGHRS and CDR2 is YFSETQ. The CDR3 is CASSFPLPGQVNTNTGELFF.

The chain uses TRBV20-1 and TRBJ1-1. Germline V gene data show CDR1 as DFQATT and CDR2 as SNEGSKA (reference sequence). This CDR3 region has 14 residues. CDR3 protein: CSARRSLMNTEAFF.

This chain joins TRBV7-7 and TRBJ2-1. Germline V gene lookup returns CDR1 SSHAT and CDR2 FNYEAQ (reference sequence). The CDR3 runs 15 residues. The CDR3 spells CASSLAAYPENEQFF.

This chain uses TRBV14 with TRBJ2-4; TCRdb proposes TRBD1, but this gene call is untestable without DNA. The CDR3 sequence is 14 residues long. Germline CDR1 SGHDN, CDR2 FVKESK. The chain's CDR3 is CASRKQGEGNIQYF. Full variable domain (outside the CDR3, taken from reference TRBV14 and TRBJ2-4): EAGVTQFPSHSVIEKGQTVTLRCDPISGHDNLYWYRRVMGKEIKFLLHFVKESKQDESGMPNNRFLAERTGGTYSTLKVQPAELEDSGVYFCASRKQGEGNIQYFGAGTRLSVL.

The genes are TRBV6-5 and TRBJ1-2; TCRdb's assignment of TRBD1 cannot be checked, as there is no DNA. Germline V gene data show CDR1 as MNHEY and CDR2 as SVGAGI. The CDR3 contains 15 residues. The CDR3 sequence is CASSSAQGFFYGYTF.

The V gene is TRBV7-3, the J gene TRBJ2-7; TCRdb reports TRBD1, a call that lacks DNA to check it against. Germline CDR1 SGHTA, CDR2 FQGTGA. The CDR3 runs to 14 residues. The CDR3 sequence: CASSPLGGAHEQYF.

The chain couples TRBV7-6 to TRBJ2-7; TCRdb's D call of TRBD1 is untestable without DNA. From germline, CDR1 is SGHVS and CDR2 FNYEAQ. This CDR3 spans 14 amino acids. The CDR3 loop reads CASSPGGSGYEQYF.

This rearrangement joins TRBV4-3 to TRBJ2-1; TCRdb names TRBD1, which stays unverified in the absence of DNA. Germline V gene lookup returns CDR1 LGHNA and CDR2 YSLEER. The CDR3 has 15 residues. CDR3: CASSPTPGMADEQFF.

The chain combines TRBV7-2 with TRBJ2-7. CDR3 length equals 14 residues. CDR1 SGHTA and CDR2 FQGNSA come from the germline V gene. CDR3 sequence: CASSLVDDDYEQYF.

This CDR3 is CASSADSSSYNEQFF. The J gene is TRBJ2-1, the V gene TRBV7-8. CDR3 length: 15 residues. The germline gives CDR1 SGHVS, CDR2 FQNEAQ.